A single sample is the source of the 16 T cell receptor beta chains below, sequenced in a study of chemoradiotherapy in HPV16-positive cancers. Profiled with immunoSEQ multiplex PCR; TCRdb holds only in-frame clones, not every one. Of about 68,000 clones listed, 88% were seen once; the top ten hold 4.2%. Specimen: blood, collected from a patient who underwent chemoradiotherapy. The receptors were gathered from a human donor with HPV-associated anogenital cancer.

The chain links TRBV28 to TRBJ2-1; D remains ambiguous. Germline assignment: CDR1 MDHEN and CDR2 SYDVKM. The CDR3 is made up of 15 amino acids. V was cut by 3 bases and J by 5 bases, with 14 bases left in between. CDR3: CASSFIRNLNNEQFF. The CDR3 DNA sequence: TGTGCCAGCAGTTTTATTAGGAATCTCAACAATGAGCAGTTCTTC.

Written as DNA, the CDR3 is TGTGCCAGCAGCCCCGGGACAGGGGCTTGGCCCCAGCATTTT. Its translation: CASSPGTGAWPQHF. The gene calls are TRBV27 and TRBJ1-5; TRBD1 matches 10 bases. Trimming cost V 6 bases and J 9 bases; bases outside gene matches: 8. Germline CDR1 is MNHEY and CDR2 is SMNVEV (reference sequence). This CDR3 comprises 14 residues.

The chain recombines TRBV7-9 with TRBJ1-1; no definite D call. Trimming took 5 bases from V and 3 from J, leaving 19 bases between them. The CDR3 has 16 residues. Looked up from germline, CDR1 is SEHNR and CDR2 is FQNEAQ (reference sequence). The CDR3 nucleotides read TGTGCCAGCAGCGGGCACGCCGCGGAAAGGCACACTGAAGCTTTCTTT. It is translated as CASSGHAAERHTEAFF.

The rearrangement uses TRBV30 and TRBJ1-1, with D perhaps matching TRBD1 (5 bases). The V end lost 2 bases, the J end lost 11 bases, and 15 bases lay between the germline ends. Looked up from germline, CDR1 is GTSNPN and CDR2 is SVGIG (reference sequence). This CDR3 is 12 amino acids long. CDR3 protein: CAWSPGGTGAFF. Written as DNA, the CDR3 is TGTGCCTGGAGTCCCGGGGGGACGGGGGCTTTCTTT.

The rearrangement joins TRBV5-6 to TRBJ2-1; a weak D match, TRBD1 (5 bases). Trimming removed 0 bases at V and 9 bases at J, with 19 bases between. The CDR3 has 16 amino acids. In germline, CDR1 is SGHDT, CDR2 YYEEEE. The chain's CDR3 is CASSLVGVNMGIEQFF. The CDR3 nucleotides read TGTGCCAGCAGCTTGGTAGGGGTTAATATGGGAATTGAGCAGTTCTTC.

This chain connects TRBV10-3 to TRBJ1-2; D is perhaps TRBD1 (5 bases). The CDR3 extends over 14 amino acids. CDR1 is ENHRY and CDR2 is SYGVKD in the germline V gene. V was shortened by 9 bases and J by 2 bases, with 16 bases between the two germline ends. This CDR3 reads CAMAAVGGNYGYTF. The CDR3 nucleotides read TGTGCCATGGCCGCGGTCGGGGGGAACTATGGCTACACCTTC.

This CDR3 reads CASSSPGQGRNEQYF. The CDR3, as DNA: TGTGCCAGCAGTTCACCGGGACAGGGGAGGAACGAGCAGTACTTC. The J gene is TRBJ2-7, the V gene TRBV6-5; 10 bases agree with TRBD1. The V segment lost 4 bases and the J segment 5 bases; nucleotides outside the gene matches: 8. This CDR3 spans 15 amino acids. Germline CDR1 reads MNHEY; CDR2 reads SVGAGI.

In DNA, the CDR3 is TGTGCCAGCAGCTTAGCGGGAGGGACAGATACGCAGTATTTT. Protein: CASSLAGGTDTQYF. The chain has TRBV5-4 and TRBJ2-3; 10 positions match TRBD2. This CDR3 is 14 amino acids long. Losses at the gene ends were 2 bases for V and 3 bases for J; bases not matched to a gene: 0. CDR1 SGHNT and CDR2 YYREEE come from the germline V gene (reference sequence).

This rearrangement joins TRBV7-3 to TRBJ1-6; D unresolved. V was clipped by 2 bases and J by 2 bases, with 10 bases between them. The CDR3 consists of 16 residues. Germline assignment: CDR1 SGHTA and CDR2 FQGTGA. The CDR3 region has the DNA TGTGCCAGCAGCTTAGAGGGTAGCACCTATAATTCACCCCTCCACTTT. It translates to CASSLEGSTYNSPLHF. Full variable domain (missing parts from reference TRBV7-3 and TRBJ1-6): GAGVSQTPSNKVTEKGKYVELRCDPISGHTALYWYRQSLGQGPEFLIYFQGTGAADDSGLPNDRFFAVRPEGSVSTLKIQRTERGDSAVYLCASSLEGSTYNSPLHFGNGTRLTVT.

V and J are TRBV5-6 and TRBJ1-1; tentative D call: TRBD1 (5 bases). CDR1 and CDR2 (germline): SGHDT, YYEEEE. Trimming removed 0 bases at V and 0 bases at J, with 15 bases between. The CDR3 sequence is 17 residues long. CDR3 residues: CASSLAGILRVNTEAFF. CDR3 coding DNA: TGTGCCAGCAGCTTGGCAGGGATTTTGAGGGTGAACACTGAAGCTTTCTTT.

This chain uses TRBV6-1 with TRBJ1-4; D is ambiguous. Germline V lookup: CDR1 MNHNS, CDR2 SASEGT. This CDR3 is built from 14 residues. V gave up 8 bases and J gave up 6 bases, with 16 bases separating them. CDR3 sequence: CASVSGRLDEKLFF. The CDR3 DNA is TGTGCCAGCGTTAGTGGCAGGTTAGATGAAAAACTGTTTTTT.

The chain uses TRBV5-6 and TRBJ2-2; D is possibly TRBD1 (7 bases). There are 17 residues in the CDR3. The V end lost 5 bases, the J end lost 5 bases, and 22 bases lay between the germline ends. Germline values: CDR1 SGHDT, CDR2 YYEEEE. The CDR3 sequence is CASSLLAWAGGTGELFF. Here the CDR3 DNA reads TGTGCCAGCAGTCTCCTCGCATGGGCAGGGGGGACCGGGGAGCTGTTTTTT.

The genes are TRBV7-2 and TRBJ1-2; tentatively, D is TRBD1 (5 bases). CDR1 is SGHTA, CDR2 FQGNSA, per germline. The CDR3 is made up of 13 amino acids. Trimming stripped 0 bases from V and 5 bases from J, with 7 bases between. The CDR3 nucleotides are TGTGCCAGCAGCTTAGCGCAGGGATATGGCTACACCTTC. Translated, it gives CASSLAQGYGYTF.

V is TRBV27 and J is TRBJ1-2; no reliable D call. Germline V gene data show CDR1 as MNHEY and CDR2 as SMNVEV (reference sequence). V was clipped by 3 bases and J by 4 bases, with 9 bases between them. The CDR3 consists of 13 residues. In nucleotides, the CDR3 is TGTGCCAGCAGTTTCGACAAGTTCTATGGCTACACCTTC. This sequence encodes CASSFDKFYGYTF.

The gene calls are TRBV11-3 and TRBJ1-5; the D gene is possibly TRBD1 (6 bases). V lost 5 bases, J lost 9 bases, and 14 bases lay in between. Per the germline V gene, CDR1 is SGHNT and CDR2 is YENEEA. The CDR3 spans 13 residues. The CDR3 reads CASSRTAARPQHF. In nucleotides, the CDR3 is TGTGCCAGCAGCCGGACAGCCGCTCGGCCCCAGCATTTT.

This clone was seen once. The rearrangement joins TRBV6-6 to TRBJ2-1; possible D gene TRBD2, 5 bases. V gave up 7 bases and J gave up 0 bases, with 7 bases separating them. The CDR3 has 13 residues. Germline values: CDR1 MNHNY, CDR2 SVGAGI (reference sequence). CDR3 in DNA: TGTGCCAGCACCCGGGGCTCCTACAATGAGCAGTTCTTC. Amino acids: CASTRGSYNEQFF.